The text below deals with one T cell receptor (beta chain). TCRdb re-analysed the 5' RACE reads in MiXCR, keeping a single row per CDR3 protein. The table shows about 100,000 distinct CDR3 sequences, with approximately 15% occurring only once. The sample is drawn from a study of T cells of healthy individuals. This CDR3 comprises 17 residues. Trimming removed 0 bases from V and 8 bases from J; junction bases left unmatched: 9. The germline V gene encodes CDR1 MGHRA and CDR2 YSYEKL. The genes are TRBV4-1 and TRBJ2-2; 10 bases match TRBD2. The TCR was taken from a human donor in good health. The DNA for the CDR3 is TGCGCCAGCAGCCAAGATTTAGCGGGGGGCCGTAGTGGGGAGCTGTTTTTT. It yields the protein CASSQDLAGGRSGELFF.